This T cell receptor (beta chain) was captured in a study of siplizumab effects on memory and regulatory T cells. CDR1 is SEHNR, CDR2 FQNEAQ, per germline (reference sequence). The CDR3 is made up of 14 amino acids. The germline V and J ends were trimmed by 4 bases and 4 bases, with 13 bases remaining between them. The protocol was immunoSEQ multiplex PCR, while the TCRdb copy is restricted to in-frame clones and leaves out a portion. The data hold 99,000 or so clones, with 93% observed a single time. This clone has a single count. Its antigen is unidentified. Study results and caveats: Proliferating CD4+ or CD8+ clones, roughly 75-96% of them, lacked an assignable naive or memory phenotype. Naive T cells seemed more diverse than memory cells and seemed major alloresponse contributors. Mappable alloreactive CD4+ clones averaged approximately 69% Treg-derived with siplizumab versus roughly 25% in controls.

The chain uses TRBV7-9 and TRBJ1-2; unclear D gene. Sequenced material: CD4+ T cells sorted from blood. This receptor was obtained from a human donor in good health. This CDR3 reads CASSSIPDLYGYTF. CDR3 sequence (DNA): TGTGCCAGCAGCTCCATCCCGGACCTCTATGGCTACACCTTC.